Below are 21 T cell receptor beta chains sequenced from a single sample in a study of blood T cell repertoires in COVID-19. Clones were sequenced by immunoSEQ multiplex PCR, and TCRdb holds only the in-frame ones, with some missing. The sample yields roughly 70,000 clones, over 75% seen once. The sequencing sample was made of peripheral blood. The source of these receptors is a human donor in a cohort sampled during active COVID-19.

This clone was counted a single time. The chain has TRBV7-9 and TRBJ2-7; tentatively, D is TRBD1 (5 bases). In germline, CDR1 is SEHNR, CDR2 FQNEAQ (reference sequence). The CDR3 runs to 15 residues. V was shortened by 7 bases and J by 3 bases, with 19 bases between the two germline ends. The CDR3, as DNA: TGTGCCAGCACCGACGAAGGGGCTCCCCACTACGAGCAGTACTTC. Its translation: CASTDEGAPHYEQYF.

This chain's CDR3 is CASSTTAIVNEQFF. The CDR3 DNA follows: TGTGCCAGCAGTACCACAGCCATAGTAAATGAGCAGTTCTTC. This chain connects TRBV6-5 to TRBJ2-1; D is unresolved. V was shortened by 5 bases and J by 7 bases, with 15 bases between the two germline ends. This CDR3 is built from 14 residues. Per the germline V gene, CDR1 is MNHEY and CDR2 is SVGAGI.

The chain combines TRBV6-2 or TRBV6-3 with TRBJ1-1; D might be TRBD1 (6 bases). Germline V lookup: CDR1 MNHEY, CDR2 SVGEGT. This CDR3 is 15 amino acids long. The V gene lost 0 bases and the J gene lost 1 base, with 9 bases spanning the gap. In nucleotides, the CDR3 is TGTGCCAGCAGTTACTCCGGCAGGGGGAACACTGAAGCTTTCTTT. This translates into CASSYSGRGNTEAFF.

The chain has TRBV19 and TRBJ1-1; TRBD1 might be the D (5 bases). Trimming pared 5 bases from V and 4 bases from J, leaving 8 bases between. The CDR3 covers 12 residues. CDR1 is LNHDA, CDR2 SQIVND, per germline (reference sequence). The CDR3 DNA reads as TGTGCCAGTAGTCCAACAGGCACTGAAGCTTTCTTT. As protein: CASSPTGTEAFF.

For the CDR3, the DNA is TGTGCCAGCAGCCCAAGCGGACAGGGGGCCTACAATGAGCAGTTCTTC. This encodes CASSPSGQGAYNEQFF. The chain carries TRBV7-2 and TRBJ2-1, with TRBD1 matching 10 bases. CDR1 and CDR2 (germline): SGHTA, FQGNSA. Trimming removed 5 bases from V and 2 bases from J; junction bases left unmatched: 6. The CDR3 runs to 16 residues.

This clone has a single count. The V and J genes are TRBV27 and TRBJ2-1; D gene ambiguous. The germline V gene has CDR1 MNHEY and CDR2 SMNVEV (reference sequence). V gave up 6 bases and J gave up 4 bases, with 13 bases separating them. CDR3 length: 14 residues. The CDR3 is CASRILDGYNEQFF. The CDR3 nucleotides are TGTGCCAGCAGAATCCTAGACGGGTACAATGAGCAGTTCTTC.

The chain links TRBV5-1 to TRBJ1-2; TRBD1 might be the D (5 bases). V was cut by 4 bases and J by 8 bases, with 15 bases left in between. The CDR3 contains 13 residues. CDR1 and CDR2 (germline): SGHRS, YFSETQ. The CDR3 spells CASSPGGGGGYTF. The CDR3, as DNA: TGCGCCAGCAGCCCGGGCGGCGGGGGAGGCTACACCTTC.

This chain joins TRBV19 and TRBJ2-7; D possibly corresponds to TRBD2 (5 bases). Germline CDR1 reads LNHDA; CDR2 reads SQIVND (reference sequence). V was trimmed by 4 bases and J by 5 bases, leaving 15 bases between them. CDR3 length equals 14 residues. Here the CDR3 reads CASSTLPSPHEQYF. CDR3 bases: TGTGCCAGTAGTACTTTGCCTAGCCCCCACGAGCAGTACTTC.

The V and J genes are TRBV10-3 and TRBJ2-7, with D tentatively TRBD2 (6 bases). The CDR3 loop spans 15 amino acids. V was shortened by 3 bases and J by 2 bases, with 14 bases between the two germline ends. CDR1 is ENHRY and CDR2 is SYGVKD in the germline V gene. DNA for the CDR3: TGTGCCATCAGTGACCCAGGGACTCGAGCCTACGAGCAGTACTTC. Translating it yields CAISDPGTRAYEQYF.

The gene calls are TRBV28 and TRBJ2-7; the D gene is possibly TRBD1 (5 bases). V was shortened by 4 bases and J by 3 bases, with 13 bases between the two germline ends. The CDR3 is 14 residues long. CDR1 MDHEN and CDR2 SYDVKM come from the germline V gene. The CDR3 region is CASSSFDRSYEQYF. In DNA, the CDR3 is TGTGCCAGCAGTTCGTTCGACAGAAGCTACGAGCAGTACTTC.

The genes are TRBV6-1 and TRBJ1-6; TRBD1 is a possible D gene (6 bases). Germline values: CDR1 MNHNS, CDR2 SASEGT. Trimming stripped 3 bases from V and 11 bases from J, with 14 bases between. The CDR3 covers 14 residues. CDR3 DNA: TGTGCCAGCAGTGATGGTCAGGGGAAGACACCCCTCCACTTT. This sequence encodes CASSDGQGKTPLHF.

This clone has just one count. The genes are TRBV10-3 and TRBJ1-5; D is uncertain. Germline CDR1 and CDR2: ENHRY and SYGVKD. The CDR3 extends over 15 amino acids. Trimming stripped 0 bases from V and 0 bases from J, with 6 bases between. In DNA form, the CDR3 reads TGTGCCATCAGTGAGTCCAGTTATAGCAATCAGCCCCAGCATTTT. Residues: CAISESSYSNQPQHF.

The rearrangement joins TRBV3-1 (or the pseudogene TRBV3-2) to TRBJ1-5; a possible D gene is TRBD1 (5 bases). Germline CDR1 LGHDT, CDR2 YNNKEL (reference sequence). Trimming took 3 bases from V and 6 from J, leaving 12 bases between them. The CDR3 sequence is 14 residues long. CDR3 DNA sequence: TGTGCCAGCAGCCACGGCCAGGGCGGTCAGCCCCAGCATTTT. Translated, it gives CASSHGQGGQPQHF.

Only one count was recorded for this clone. The rearrangement links TRBV28 to TRBJ1-4; D uncertain. Between the trimmed V and J ends, which lost 6 bases and 6 bases, there was a span of 17 bases. The V gene's germline CDR1 is MDHEN and CDR2 SYDVKM. CDR3 length equals 15 residues. The CDR3 sequence: CASSAARGYDEKLFF. CDR3 DNA: TGTGCCAGCAGCGCCGCTCGGGGTTATGATGAAAAACTGTTTTTT.

This clone was detected a few times. The chain combines TRBV7-3 with TRBJ2-7, with D unresolved. The CDR3 spans 12 residues. Trimming shortened V by 5 bases and J by 4 bases, and 9 bases separated the two germline ends. Germline CDR1 reads SGHTA; CDR2 reads FQGTGA. CDR3: CASSATYYEQYF. CDR3 in DNA: TGTGCCAGCAGCGCGACTTATTACGAGCAGTACTTC. Full variable domain (remainder filled in from reference TRBV7-3 and TRBJ2-7): GAGVSQTPSNKVTEKGKYVELRCDPISGHTALYWYRQSLGQGPEFLIYFQGTGAADDSGLPNDRFFAVRPEGSVSTLKIQRTERGDSAVYLCASSATYYEQYFGPGTRLTVT.

The chain couples TRBV28 to TRBJ1-2; D may be TRBD1 (6 bases). The CDR3 length is 14 residues. The V and J ends lost 5 bases and 1 base respectively, with 11 bases between them. Germline V gene lookup returns CDR1 MDHEN and CDR2 SYDVKM. The DNA of the CDR3 is TGTGCCAGCAGTATCGGACAGATTAACTATGGCTACACCTTC. Protein: CASSIGQINYGYTF.

This chain joins TRBV30 and TRBJ1-2, with TRBD1 as a possible D gene (5 bases). The CDR3 contains 13 residues. Looked up from germline, CDR1 is GTSNPN and CDR2 is SVGIG (reference sequence). V lost 2 bases and J lost 7, with 14 bases in between. The DNA for the CDR3 is TGTGCCTGGAGTCTTTCGGGGGAGTTTGGCTACACCTTC. It codes for CAWSLSGEFGYTF.

The chain links TRBV18 to TRBJ2-3; TRBD1 agrees at 8 bases. Looked up from germline, CDR1 is KGHSH and CDR2 is LQKENI. J lost 2 bases, V lost 2 bases, and 6 bases had no gene match. CDR3 size: 16 residues. In DNA form, the CDR3 reads TGTGCCAGCTCACCAACCGGACAGGGTTCCACAGATACGCAGTATTTT. Its protein product is CASSPTGQGSTDTQYF.

The chain has TRBV6-1 and TRBJ1-4; D not certain. The CDR3 loop spans 13 amino acids. CDR1 MNHNS and CDR2 SASEGT come from the germline V gene. With 2 bases removed from V and 10 bases from J, the gap between germline ends came to 11 bases. The CDR3 here is CASSESRSGKLFF. In DNA, the CDR3 is TGTGCCAGCAGTGAAAGTCGTTCGGGAAAACTGTTTTTT.

The chain is built from TRBV6-2 or TRBV6-3 and TRBJ2-2, with TRBD2 as a possible D gene (6 bases). Trimming shortened V by 0 bases and J by 2 bases, and 19 bases separated the two germline ends. Germline values: CDR1 MNHEY, CDR2 SVGEGT. This CDR3 has 19 residues. CDR3 loop: CASSYSLDPRDFNTGELFF. For the CDR3, the DNA is TGTGCCAGCAGTTACTCCCTAGACCCCCGGGACTTTAACACCGGGGAGCTGTTTTTT.

In its sample, this clone is medium-sized. The rearrangement joins TRBV7-6 to TRBJ1-1, with 9 bases matching TRBD1. Looked up from germline, CDR1 is SGHVS and CDR2 is FNYEAQ. The CDR3 has 17 residues. The V segment lost 6 bases and the J segment 4 bases; nucleotides outside the gene matches: 15. Here the CDR3 DNA reads TGTGCCAGCAGTTTCAGTCAGTACAGGGGGCGGTCCACTGAAGCTTTCTTT. Translation gives CASSFSQYRGRSTEAFF.